Following are 30 T cell receptor beta chains from one sample sequenced in a study of T cell repertoires in cytomegalovirus infection. In TCRdb, the reads were re-called with MiXCR into one record per CDR3 protein. In the table there are around 710,000 distinct CDR3 sequences, just under 30% of which are singletons. Antigens for these TCRs are unknown. This specimen consisted of cultured CD8+ T cells from PBMCs, obtained from culture after CMV antigen stimulation. These receptors all stem from a human donor in good health (CMV status not recorded). Some clones in this sample may be carry-over from other donors' samples.

The CDR3 is CASSFYPAGAGANVLTF. In nucleotides, the CDR3 is TGTGCCAGCAGTTTCTACCCTGCGGGAGCTGGGGCCAACGTCCTGACTTTC. The chain employs TRBV28 and TRBJ2-6; TRBD2 matches 7 bases. CDR1 is MDHEN and CDR2 is SYDVKM in the germline V gene. This CDR3 has 17 amino acids. Trimming took 3 bases from V and 2 from J; bases not matched to a gene: 7. The full variable domain, rest sourced from reference TRBV28 and TRBJ2-6, is DVKVTQSSRYLVKRTGEKVFLECVQDMDHENMFWYRQDPGLGLRLIYFSYDVKMKEKGDIPEGYSVSREKKERFSLILESASTNQTSMYLCASSFYPAGAGANVLTFGAGSRLTVL.

CDR3 loop: CAISEWTSGVQETQYF. The CDR3 DNA reads as TGTGCCATCAGTGAGTGGACTAGCGGGGTCCAAGAGACCCAGTACTTC. The chain recombines TRBV10-3 with TRBJ2-5, with 12 positions matching TRBD2. The V and J ends lost 1 base and 1 base, in that order; junction bases with no gene match: 1. Per the germline V gene, CDR1 is ENHRY and CDR2 is SYGVKD. The CDR3 covers 16 residues.

V is TRBV19 and J is TRBJ1-5, with D perhaps matching TRBD1 (5 bases). Trimming cost V 3 bases and J 4 bases, with 10 bases left between them. CDR1 is LNHDA, CDR2 SQIVND, per germline (reference sequence). This CDR3 comprises 14 residues. The DNA of the CDR3 is TGTGCCAGTAGTATCAGGGCAGGGAATCAGCCCCAGCATTTT. It translates to CASSIRAGNQPQHF.

The rearrangement joins TRBV7-8 to TRBJ2-4, with D perhaps matching TRBD1 (6 bases). The V gene's germline CDR1 is SGHVS and CDR2 FQNEAQ. Trimming pared 5 bases from V and 3 bases from J, leaving 14 bases between. The CDR3 is 15 amino acids. The CDR3 here is CASSPDRIGKNIQYF. CDR3 DNA: TGTGCCAGCAGCCCAGACAGGATTGGCAAAAACATTCAGTACTTC.

Only a few counts were recorded for this clonotype. The CDR3 protein is CASSLTPEEGPYNEQFF. The CDR3, as DNA: TGTGCCAGCAGCTTAACCCCCGAGGAGGGACCCTACAATGAGCAGTTCTTC. This sequence joins TRBV7-3 and TRBJ2-1; D is possibly TRBD2 (6 bases). Germline V lookup: CDR1 SGHTA, CDR2 FQGTGA. This CDR3 region has 17 residues. V was pared by 0 bases and J by 2 bases, with 14 bases between.

This clonotype was recorded a few times. The rearrangement uses TRBV24-1 and TRBJ2-3, with D perhaps given as TRBD1 or TRBD2 (5 bases each). Trimming removed 3 bases from V and 4 bases from J, with 19 bases in between. The CDR3 consists of 17 residues. Germline assignment: CDR1 KGHDR and CDR2 SFDVKD. For the CDR3, the DNA is TGTGCCACCAGTGATATGGGGGTTAATTTTCCAGCAGATACGCAGTATTTT. It is translated as CATSDMGVNFPADTQYF.

There are a few counts of this clonotype. The rearrangement uses TRBV4-1 and TRBJ2-7; D is perhaps TRBD1 (7 bases). Germline CDR1 reads MGHRA; CDR2 reads YSYEKL. Trimming removed 1 base from V and 3 bases from J, with 13 bases in between. This CDR3 comprises 15 residues. The CDR3 bases are TGCGCCAGCAGCCAAGGATTCAGGGGGGACTACGAGCAGTACGTC. Protein product: CASSQGFRGDYEQYV.

The V call is TRBV5-1, the J call TRBJ1-2, with D possibly being TRBD1 (6 bases). The CDR3 runs 10 residues. The V end lost 4 bases, the J end lost 10 bases, and 8 bases lay between the germline ends. The germline V gene encodes CDR1 SGHRS and CDR2 YFSETQ. CDR3 residues: CASSTGPYTF. CDR3 coding DNA: TGCGCCAGCAGCACAGGGCCCTACACCTTC.

V gene TRBV29-1 combines with J gene TRBJ2-2, with 9 bases that match TRBD2. With V trimmed by 0 bases and J by 3 bases, 11 bases remained unmatched. Germline-derived CDR1 and CDR2 are SQVTM and ANQGSEA. CDR3 length: 18 residues. CDR3 bases: TGCAGCGTTGAAGAACCCCTTGTAGCGGGGGTCTACACCGGGGAGCTGTTTTTT. Translation: CSVEEPLVAGVYTGELFF.

The genes are TRBV20-1 and TRBJ2-3; TRBD2 agrees at 10 bases. CDR1 DFQATT and CDR2 SNEGSKA come from the germline V gene (reference sequence). The CDR3 has 17 residues. With 3 bases clipped from V and 0 bases from J, the junction kept 9 bases outside the gene matches. The CDR3 bases are TGCAGTGCTAGCGGACTAGCGGAACCCTCTAGCACAGATACGCAGTATTTT. This encodes CSASGLAEPSSTDTQYF.

V usage is TRBV12-3 or TRBV12-4 and J usage is TRBJ1-5, with D hard to call. The germline V and J ends were trimmed by 6 bases and 8 bases, with 11 bases remaining between them. The CDR3 consists of 12 residues. The CDR3 bases are TGTGCCAGCAGCCCGTACGCCGAGCCCCAGCATTTT. Translation: CASSPYAEPQHF.

This chain connects TRBV7-9 to TRBJ2-7; D possibly corresponds to TRBD1 (6 bases). There are 15 residues in the CDR3. V was trimmed by 0 bases and J by 2 bases, leaving 11 bases between them. Germline assignment: CDR1 SEHNR and CDR2 FQNEAQ (reference sequence). The CDR3 bases are TGTGCCAGCAGCTTAGCGGGCAGGGGAGCCTACGAGCAGTACTTC. Residues: CASSLAGRGAYEQYF. Combining the CDR3 with reference TRBV7-9 and TRBJ2-7 gives the whole variable domain DTGVSQNPRHKITKRGQNVTFRCDPISEHNRLYWYRQTLGQGPEFLTYFQNEAQLEKSRLLSDRFSAERPKGSFSTLEIQRTEQGDSAMYLCASSLAGRGAYEQYFGPGTRLTVT.

This clonotype was detected a few times. The CDR3 DNA follows: TGTGCCAGCACTCTGGGACAGGGAGGGTCACCCCTCCACTTT. It translates to CASTLGQGGSPLHF. This sequence joins TRBV12-3 or TRBV12-4 and TRBJ1-6, with 9 bases aligning to TRBD1. The CDR3 spans 14 residues. V gave up 7 bases and J gave up 10 bases; unmatched junction bases: 8.

This clonotype has only a few counts. This rearrangement joins TRBV12-5 to TRBJ2-6; D gene ambiguous. The CDR3 has 18 residues. Trimming cost V 3 bases and J 2 bases, with 17 bases left between them. The germline gives CDR1 LGHNT, CDR2 FRNRAP. The CDR3 here is CASGFFFETSPGANVLTF. CDR3 nucleotide sequence: TGTGCTAGTGGTTTTTTCTTCGAGACCAGTCCTGGGGCCAACGTCCTGACTTTC. The whole variable domain, filled in from reference TRBV12-5 and TRBJ2-6, reads DARVTQTPRHKVTEMGQEVTMRCQPILGHNTVFWYRQTMMQGLELLAYFRNRAPLDDSGMPKDRFSAEMPDATLATLKIQPSEPRDSAVYFCASGFFFETSPGANVLTFGAGSRLTVL.

V usage is TRBV12-3 or TRBV12-4 and J usage is TRBJ1-1; D not certain. V shed 5 bases and J shed 0 bases, with 10 bases lying between them. The CDR3 has 14 amino acids. The CDR3 region is CASSPTRLNTEAFF. The CDR3, as DNA: TGTGCCAGCAGTCCCACCCGATTGAACACTGAAGCTTTCTTT.

The chain is built from TRBV7-6 and TRBJ2-5; the D is unclear. The germline V gene has CDR1 SGHVS and CDR2 FNYEAQ. Trimming took 1 base from V and 0 from J, leaving 9 bases between them. This CDR3 is built from 15 residues. This CDR3 is CASSLEATNQETQYF. Written as DNA, the CDR3 is TGTGCCAGCAGCTTAGAGGCGACCAACCAAGAGACCCAGTACTTC.

V and J are TRBV5-4 and TRBJ1-6; tentative D call: TRBD1 (6 bases). Germline V gene data show CDR1 as SGHNT and CDR2 as YYREEE (reference sequence). V lost 0 bases and J lost 3, with 10 bases in between. The CDR3 runs 16 residues. In DNA, the CDR3 is TGTGCCAGCAGCTTGGAGGCAGGGGACTATAATTCACCCCTCCACTTT. Protein: CASSLEAGDYNSPLHF.

This chain joins TRBV4-1 and TRBJ1-1, with no clear D. Trimming cost V 7 bases and J 5 bases, with 14 bases left between them. Per germline, CDR1 MGHRA and CDR2 YSYEKL. This CDR3 is 13 amino acids long. CDR3 region: CASTPVLWTEAFF. Written as DNA, the CDR3 is TGCGCCAGCACCCCCGTTTTGTGGACTGAAGCTTTCTTT.

This clonotype was detected only a few times. The rearrangement joins TRBV19 to TRBJ1-5; the D is unclear. V was cut by 4 bases and J by 6 bases, with 10 bases left in between. The CDR3 contains 13 residues. Germline CDR1 is LNHDA and CDR2 is SQIVND (reference sequence). DNA for the CDR3: TGTGCCAGTAGTACCCTAGTAGGTCAGCCCCAGCATTTT. As protein: CASSTLVGQPQHF.

This clonotype was observed a handful of times. This chain joins TRBV4-1 and TRBJ2-1; 7 bases line up with TRBD2. V was pared by 4 bases and J by 7 bases, with 7 bases of the junction left unmatched. The CDR3 contains 14 residues. From germline, CDR1 is MGHRA and CDR2 YSYEKL. The chain's CDR3 is CASSRSGEGNEQFF. CDR3 bases: TGCGCCAGCAGCCGGAGCGGGGAGGGGAATGAGCAGTTCTTC.

Only a few counts were recorded for this clonotype. This rearrangement joins TRBV20-1 to TRBJ1-2, with 8 bases matching TRBD1. The ends lost 0 bases at V and 4 bases at J; junction bases unmatched: 19. Germline-derived CDR1 and CDR2 are DFQATT and SNEGSKA (reference sequence). The CDR3 covers 19 residues. CDR3 residues: CSARDFRVDRDLNGYGYTF. CDR3 nucleotide sequence: TGCAGTGCTAGAGATTTTAGGGTGGACAGGGACCTTAACGGCTATGGCTACACCTTC.

The chain links TRBV12-3 or TRBV12-4 to TRBJ2-1, with 7 bases identical to TRBD1. There are 16 residues in the CDR3. V shed 4 bases and J 8 bases; nucleotides not matched to a gene: 14. DNA of the CDR3: TGTGCCAGCAGTTCGATGACAGGGAGACTTATAGATGAGCAGTTCTTC. It is translated as CASSSMTGRLIDEQFF.

This chain connects TRBV27 to TRBJ2-3; a possible D gene is TRBD1 (5 bases). The CDR3 has 18 residues. V was clipped by 2 bases and J by 3 bases, with 21 bases between them. Per germline, CDR1 MNHEY and CDR2 SMNVEV (reference sequence). The CDR3 region has the DNA TGTGCCAGCAGTTTAATGGTACAGGTCCCACCAGGAACAGATACGCAGTATTTT. Its translation: CASSLMVQVPPGTDTQYF.

This clonotype was detected only a few times. The gene calls are TRBV19 and TRBJ1-1; tentative D call: TRBD1 (6 bases). This CDR3 contains 14 residues. The ends were cut back, 5 bases at V and 6 bases at J, with 16 bases in the middle. The germline gives CDR1 LNHDA, CDR2 SQIVND (reference sequence). The CDR3 loop reads CASSLQGRAPEAFF. DNA for the CDR3: TGTGCCAGTAGTCTACAGGGAAGGGCCCCTGAAGCTTTCTTT.

This clonotype was picked up a small number of times. The genes are TRBV10-3 and TRBJ1-2, with 9 positions matching TRBD1. Germline V gene data show CDR1 as ENHRY and CDR2 as SYGVKD. Trimming cost V 0 bases and J 4 bases; bases outside gene matches: 12. The CDR3 length is 18 residues. CDR3: CAISESVQGATLIYGYTF. CDR3 DNA sequence: TGTGCCATCAGTGAGTCCGTACAGGGGGCCACCTTAATCTATGGCTACACCTTC.

Remarks on this clonotype: A much more abundant neighbour one base away suggests this may be a read error. J is TRBJ1-5 and V is TRBV18, with D possibly called TRBD1 or TRBD2 (5 bases each). The end of the DNA is better explained by TRBJ2-3, so the J call may be wrong. Germline lookup yields CDR1 KGHSH and CDR2 LQKENI. The CDR3 extends over 14 amino acids. The CDR3 nucleotides are TGTGCCAGCTCAGAGGGACGGAGCAATCAGCCCCAGTATTTT. It yields the protein CASSEGRSNQPQYF.

In its sample, this clonotype was seen many times. The chain uses TRBV7-6 and TRBJ2-7, with 7 nucleotides matching TRBD2. Germline CDR1 is SGHVS and CDR2 is FNYEAQ. This CDR3 spans 13 amino acids. V shed 3 bases and J 4 bases; nucleotides not matched to a gene: 3. The CDR3 reads CASSFGGGYEQYF. CDR3 bases: TGTGCCAGCAGCTTTGGGGGGGGGTACGAGCAGTACTTC.

This clonotype was picked up a small number of times. The chain links TRBV6-1 to TRBJ2-1, with TRBD1 as a possible D gene (5 bases). From germline, CDR1 is MNHNS and CDR2 SASEGT. The V and J ends lost 6 bases and 1 base respectively, with 16 bases between them. This CDR3 has 16 residues. The CDR3 region has the DNA TGTGCCAGCAGCACGGGTAGGGGTGTTTCCTACAATGAGCAGTTCTTC. Its translation is CASSTGRGVSYNEQFF.

The CDR3 region is CASSLGALGQGIADTQYF. In DNA, the CDR3 is TGTGCCAGCAGCTTAGGGGCGCTGGGACAGGGGATTGCAGATACGCAGTATTTT. This rearrangement joins TRBV11-3 to TRBJ2-3, with 10 bases that match TRBD1. The CDR3 has 18 amino acids. Per germline, CDR1 SGHNT and CDR2 YENEEA. The junction had 11 bases not matched to a gene; V was cut back by 1 base and J by 4 bases.

V and J are TRBV27 and TRBJ2-3, with TRBD2 matching 11 bases. The germline CDR1 and CDR2 sequences are MNHEY and SMNVEV (reference sequence). The CDR3 is 16 residues long. V shed 3 bases, J shed 3 bases, and the junction held 5 bases outside the gene matches. The CDR3 is CASSFLGTSGTDTQYF. CDR3 nucleotides: TGTGCCAGCAGTTTCCTAGGGACTAGCGGTACAGATACGCAGTATTTT.